This entry lists 17 T cell receptor beta chains sequenced from one sample in a study of cytomegalovirus exposure and HLA in healthy donors. The PCR ran on 60 Vbeta and 13 Jbeta primers. Data came from immunoSEQ multiplex PCR; TCRdb stores just in-frame clones and leaves some out. This table holds over 90,000 clones, 55% to 80% found once. The sequenced material came from PBMCs. The receptor set was obtained from a man aged 40-49 years in good health and CMV-seronegative.

The chain uses TRBV7-8 and TRBJ2-5; D possibly corresponds to TRBD1 (5 bases). The V and J ends lost 2 bases and 2 bases respectively, with 9 bases between them. Germline CDR1 reads SGHVS; CDR2 reads FQNEAQ. The CDR3 length is 14 residues. CDR3: CASSLSRAQETQYF. As DNA, the CDR3 is TGTGCCAGCAGCTTAAGCAGGGCGCAAGAGACCCAGTACTTC.

The rearrangement joins TRBV5-6 to TRBJ2-3; D is perhaps TRBD2 (6 bases). Germline CDR1 SGHDT, CDR2 YYEEEE. This CDR3 spans 15 amino acids. Trimming removed 2 bases at V and 2 bases at J, with 12 bases between. CDR3 residues: CASSFRDWYTDTQYF. CDR3 DNA sequence: TGTGCCAGCAGCTTCCGGGACTGGTACACAGATACGCAGTATTTT.

This sequence joins TRBV5-6 and TRBJ2-2, with a possible D match to TRBD1 (6 bases). This CDR3 contains 17 residues. Trimming pared 4 bases from V and 7 bases from J, leaving 23 bases between. Germline assignment: CDR1 SGHDT and CDR2 YYEEEE. Here the CDR3 reads CASSQQGWSLKVGELFF. The DNA for the CDR3 is TGTGCCAGCAGCCAACAGGGCTGGAGTCTCAAGGTCGGGGAGCTGTTTTTT.

In this sample, this clone turned up a few times. The chain recombines TRBV6-5 with TRBJ2-5; 9 nucleotides agree with TRBD1. There are 12 residues in the CDR3. Germline CDR1 MNHEY, CDR2 SVGAGI. V was clipped by 7 bases and J by 4 bases; unmatched bases: 1. This CDR3 is CASTTGGETQYF. The DNA of the CDR3 is TGTGCCAGCACGACAGGGGGAGAGACCCAGTACTTC.

Points on this clone: The CDR3 end shows no conserved phenylalanine or tryptophan, and so a read error is likely. The chain joins TRBV6-1 to TRBJ1-4, with 10 bases aligning to TRBD1. With V trimmed by 3 bases and J by 5 bases, 6 bases remained unmatched. This CDR3 contains 16 residues. CDR1 and CDR2 (germline): MNHNS, SASEGT. CDR3 region: CASSDGPGQGNEKLFV. The CDR3 nucleotides read TGTGCCAGCAGTGATGGACCGGGACAGGGGAATGAAAAACTGTTTGTT.

V usage is TRBV7-2 and J usage is TRBJ2-7; a weak D match, TRBD1 (5 bases). Germline CDR1 SGHTA, CDR2 FQGNSA. V gave up 5 bases and J gave up 3 bases, with 8 bases separating them. This CDR3 is 12 amino acids long. CDR3: CASSHDSYEQYF. The CDR3, as DNA: TGTGCCAGCAGCCACGACAGCTACGAGCAGTACTTC. Looking up the rest from reference TRBV7-2 and TRBJ2-7 gives the full variable domain: GAGVSQSPSNKVTEKGKDVELRCDPISGHTALYWYRQSLGQGLEFLIYFQGNSAPDKSGLPSDRFSAERTGGSVSTLTIQRTQQEDSAVYLCASSHDSYEQYFGPGTRLTVT.

The V call is TRBV4-3, the J call TRBJ2-5; 12 bases line up with TRBD2. V lost 2 bases to trimming and J lost 2 bases; unmatched junction nucleotides: 9. Germline CDR1 is LGHNA and CDR2 is YSLEER. The CDR3 is 18 amino acids. This chain's CDR3 is CASSQSPSGGALQETQYF. The CDR3 coding sequence is TGCGCCAGCAGCCAATCTCCTAGCGGGGGGGCCCTACAAGAGACCCAGTACTTC.

This clone was seen only a few times. Here the CDR3 omits its conserved ending phenylalanine or tryptophan, so a read error is the likely source. The limits of the CDR3 on the DNA are not certain, so only TCRdb's listed CDR3 is given. This chain connects TRBV5-1 to TRBJ1-6; TRBD1 is the table's D call and was not checked against the DNA. The germline gives CDR1 SGHRS, CDR2 YFSETQ. The CDR3 adds up to 14 amino acids, both ends counted. This CDR3 is CASGTGDYNSPLQV.

This chain joins TRBV7-9 and TRBJ1-1; D uncertain. Germline V gives CDR1 SEHNR, CDR2 FQNEAQ (reference sequence). Trimming removed 5 bases at V and 1 base at J, with 5 bases between. The CDR3 is 12 residues long. In nucleotides, the CDR3 is TGTGCCAGCAGCCCCAGGAACACTGAAGCTTTCTTT. It specifies CASSPRNTEAFF.

This clone was counted a single time. The chain uses TRBV5-6 and TRBJ2-3; TRBD2 aligns across 11 bases. Per germline, CDR1 SGHDT and CDR2 YYEEEE. The CDR3 extends over 14 amino acids. V was pared by 0 bases and J by 6 bases, with 0 bases of the junction left unmatched. The CDR3 sequence: CASSLGLAGDTQYF. The CDR3 DNA is TGTGCCAGCAGCTTGGGACTAGCGGGGGATACGCAGTATTTT.

This clone came up once. The J gene is TRBJ2-2, the V gene TRBV27, with TRBD2 as a possible D gene (5 bases). This CDR3 contains 13 residues. V was trimmed by 2 bases and J by 4 bases, leaving 5 bases between them. CDR1 and CDR2 (germline): MNHEY, SMNVEV (reference sequence). The DNA for the CDR3 is TGTGCCAGCAGTTTACTAGCCACCGGGGAGCTGTTTTTT. Translating gives CASSLLATGELFF.

Worth noting for this clone: Lacking the conserved final phenylalanine or tryptophan, this CDR3 likely reflects a read error. CDR3 residues: CSGSGRSTDTQYV. In DNA form, the CDR3 reads TGCAGCGGGTCGGGGAGGAGCACAGATACGCAGTATGTT. This chain connects TRBV29-1 to TRBJ2-3; perhaps TRBD2 as D (6 bases). The germline V gene encodes CDR1 SQVTM and CDR2 ANQGSEA. V was pared by 7 bases and J by 0 bases, with 11 bases between. This CDR3 contains 13 residues.

This rearrangement joins TRBV2 to TRBJ2-7, with TRBD1 as a possible D gene (6 bases). With 1 base removed from V and 0 bases from J, the gap between germline ends came to 7 bases. Germline loops: CDR1 SNHLY, CDR2 FYNNEI. The CDR3 contains 14 residues. Here the CDR3 reads CASSEGGHSYEQYF. In nucleotides, the CDR3 is TGTGCCAGCAGTGAAGGGGGACACTCCTACGAGCAGTACTTC.

V and J are TRBV6-5 and TRBJ2-5, with a possible D match to TRBD2 (6 bases). V lost 6 bases and J lost 5, with 16 bases in between. Germline-derived CDR1 and CDR2 are MNHEY and SVGAGI. The length of the CDR3 is 14 residues. The DNA for the CDR3 is TGTGCCAGCAGGCAACAACTAGCTGGGGAGACCCAGTACTTC. Residues: CASRQQLAGETQYF.

The chain employs TRBV19 and TRBJ1-4, with unresolved D. V shed 4 bases and J shed 4 bases, with 4 bases lying between them. The length of the CDR3 is 12 residues. Looked up from germline, CDR1 is LNHDA and CDR2 is SQIVND (reference sequence). The CDR3 DNA is TGTGCCAGTAGTAAGAGTAATGAAAAACTGTTTTTT. It encodes CASSKSNEKLFF. The full variable domain, rest sourced from reference TRBV19 and TRBJ1-4, is DGGITQSPKYLFRKEGQNVTLSCEQNLNHDAMYWYRQDPGQGLRLIYYSQIVNDFQKGDIAEGYSVSREKKESFPLTVTSAQKNPTAFYLCASSKSNEKLFFGSGTQLSVL.

This clone was seen only a few times. The chain's CDR3 is CASSLWGTGGEQYF. The CDR3, as DNA: TGCGCCAGCAGCTTGTGGGGGACAGGGGGCGAGCAGTACTTC. This chain links TRBV5-1 with TRBJ2-7; 11 bases match TRBD1. The CDR3 has 14 residues. Per germline, CDR1 SGHRS and CDR2 YFSETQ. The junction had 3 bases not matched to a gene; V was cut back by 1 base and J by 6 bases.

This chain links TRBV4-2 with TRBJ1-3, with a possible D match to TRBD1 (5 bases). Germline V gives CDR1 LGHNA, CDR2 YNFKEQ. With 0 bases removed from V and 3 bases from J, the gap between germline ends came to 12 bases. The CDR3 covers 16 residues. This CDR3 is CASSQDRRGIGNTIYF. The CDR3 DNA reads as TGTGCCAGCAGCCAAGATCGGAGGGGAATTGGAAACACCATATATTTT.